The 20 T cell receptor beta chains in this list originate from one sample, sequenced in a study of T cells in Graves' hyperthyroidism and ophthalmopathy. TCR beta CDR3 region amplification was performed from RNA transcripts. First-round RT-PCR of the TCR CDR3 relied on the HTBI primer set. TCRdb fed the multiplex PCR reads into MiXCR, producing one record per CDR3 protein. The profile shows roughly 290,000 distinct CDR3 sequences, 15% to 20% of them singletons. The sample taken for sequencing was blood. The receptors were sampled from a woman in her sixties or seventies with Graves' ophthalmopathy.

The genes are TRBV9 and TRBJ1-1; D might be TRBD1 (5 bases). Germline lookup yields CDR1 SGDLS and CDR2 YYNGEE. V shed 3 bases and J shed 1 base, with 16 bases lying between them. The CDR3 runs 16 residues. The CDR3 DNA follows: TGTGCCAGCAGCGCCCTCGGGGGTGTACAGAACACTGAAGCTTTCTTT. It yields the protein CASSALGGVQNTEAFF.

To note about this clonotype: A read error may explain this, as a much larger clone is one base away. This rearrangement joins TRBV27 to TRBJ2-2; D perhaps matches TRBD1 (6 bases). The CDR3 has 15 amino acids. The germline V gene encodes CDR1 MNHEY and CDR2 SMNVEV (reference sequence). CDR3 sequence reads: CASSLSRAGAGELLF. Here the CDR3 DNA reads TGTGCCAGCAGTTTATCCAGGGCAGGGGCCGGGGAGCTGCTTTTT.

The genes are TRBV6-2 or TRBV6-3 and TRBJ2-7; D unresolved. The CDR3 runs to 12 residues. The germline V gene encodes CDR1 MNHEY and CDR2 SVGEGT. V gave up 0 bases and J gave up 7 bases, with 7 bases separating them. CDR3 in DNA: TGTGCCAGCAGTTACTCAGGGTTGGAGCAGTACTTC. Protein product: CASSYSGLEQYF.

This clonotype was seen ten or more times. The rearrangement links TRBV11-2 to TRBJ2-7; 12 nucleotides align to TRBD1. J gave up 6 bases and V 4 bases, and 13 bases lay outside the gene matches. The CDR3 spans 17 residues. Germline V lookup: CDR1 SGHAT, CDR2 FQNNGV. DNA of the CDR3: TGTGCCAGCAGCTCTATACGCACCGGGACAGGGGGCAGCGAGCAGTACTTC. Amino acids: CASSSIRTGTGGSEQYF. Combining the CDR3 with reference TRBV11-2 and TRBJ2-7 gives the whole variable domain EAGVAQSPRYKIIEKRQSVAFWCNPISGHATLYWYQQILGQGPKLLIQFQNNGVVDDSQLPKDRFSAERLKGVDSTLKIQPAKLEDSAVYLCASSSIRTGTGGSEQYFGPGTRLTVT.

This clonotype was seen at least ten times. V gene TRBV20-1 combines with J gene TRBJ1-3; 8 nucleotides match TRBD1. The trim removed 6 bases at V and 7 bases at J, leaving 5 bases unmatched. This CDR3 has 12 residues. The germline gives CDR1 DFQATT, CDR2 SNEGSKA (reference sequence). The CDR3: CSASDRANTIYF. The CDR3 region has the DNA TGCAGTGCCTCGGACAGGGCGAACACCATATATTTT.

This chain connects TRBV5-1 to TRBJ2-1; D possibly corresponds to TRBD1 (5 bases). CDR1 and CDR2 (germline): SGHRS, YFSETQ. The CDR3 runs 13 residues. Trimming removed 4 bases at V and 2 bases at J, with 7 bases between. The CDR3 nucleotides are TGCGCCAGCAGCAGGACAACCTACAATGAGCAGTTCTTC. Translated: CASSRTTYNEQFF.

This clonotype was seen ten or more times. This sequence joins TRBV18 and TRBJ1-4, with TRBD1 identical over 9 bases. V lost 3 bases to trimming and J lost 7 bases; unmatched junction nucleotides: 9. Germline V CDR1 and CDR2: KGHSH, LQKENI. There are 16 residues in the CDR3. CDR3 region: CASSPRQGEGVEKLFF. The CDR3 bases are TGTGCCAGCTCACCGCGACAGGGGGAAGGAGTTGAAAAACTGTTTTTT.

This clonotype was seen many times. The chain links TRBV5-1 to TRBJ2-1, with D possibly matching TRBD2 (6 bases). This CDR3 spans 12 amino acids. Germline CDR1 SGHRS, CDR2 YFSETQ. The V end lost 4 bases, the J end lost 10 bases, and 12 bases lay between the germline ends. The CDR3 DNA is TGCGCCAGCAGCCCGGGAGCTGGCGAGCAGTTCTTC. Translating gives CASSPGAGEQFF.

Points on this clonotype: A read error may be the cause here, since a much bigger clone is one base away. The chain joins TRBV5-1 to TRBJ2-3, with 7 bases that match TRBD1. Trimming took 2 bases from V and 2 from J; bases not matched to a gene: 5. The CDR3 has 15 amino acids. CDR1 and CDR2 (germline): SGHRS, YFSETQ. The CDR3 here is CASSFGDSHTDTQYF. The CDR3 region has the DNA TGCGCCAGCAGCTTCGGGGACAGCCACACAGATACGCAGTATTTT.

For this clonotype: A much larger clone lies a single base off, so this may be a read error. The CDR3 loop is CASRTRPGQGSYDEQFF. The CDR3 DNA reads as TGTGCCAGTAGGACTAGACCGGGACAGGGGTCCTACGATGAGCAGTTCTTC. The rearrangement uses TRBV19 and TRBJ2-1; 10 nucleotides align to TRBD1. The CDR3 extends over 17 amino acids. Per the germline V gene, CDR1 is LNHDA and CDR2 is SQIVND (reference sequence).

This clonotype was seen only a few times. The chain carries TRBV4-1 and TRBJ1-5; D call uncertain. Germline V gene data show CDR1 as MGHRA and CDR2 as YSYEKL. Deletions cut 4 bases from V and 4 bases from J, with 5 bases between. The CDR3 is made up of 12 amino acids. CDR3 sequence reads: CASSRPNQPQHF. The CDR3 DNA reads TGCGCCAGCAGCCGACCGAATCAGCCCCAGCATTTT.

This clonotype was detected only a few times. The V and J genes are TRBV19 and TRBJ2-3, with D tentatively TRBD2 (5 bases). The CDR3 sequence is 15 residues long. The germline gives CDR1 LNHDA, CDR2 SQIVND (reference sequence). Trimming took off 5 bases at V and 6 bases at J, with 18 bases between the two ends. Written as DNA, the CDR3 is TGTGCCAGTAGTGGAACCGGGAACCGTGGGGATACGCAGTATTTT. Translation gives CASSGTGNRGDTQYF.

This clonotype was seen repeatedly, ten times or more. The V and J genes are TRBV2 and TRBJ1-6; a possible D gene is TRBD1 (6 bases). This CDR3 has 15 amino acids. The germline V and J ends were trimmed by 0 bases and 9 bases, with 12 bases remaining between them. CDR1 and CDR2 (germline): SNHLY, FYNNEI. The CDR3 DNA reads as TGTGCCAGCAGTGAAGCGGCACAGGGTGCTTCACCCCTCCACTTT. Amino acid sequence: CASSEAAQGASPLHF.

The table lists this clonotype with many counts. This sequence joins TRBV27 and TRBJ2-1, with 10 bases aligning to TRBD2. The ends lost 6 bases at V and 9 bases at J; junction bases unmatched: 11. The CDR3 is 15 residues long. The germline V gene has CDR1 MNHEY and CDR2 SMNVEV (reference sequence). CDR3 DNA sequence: TGTGCCAGCAGCCGGGATCTAGCGGGAGCAGGTGAGCAGTTCTTC. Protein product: CASSRDLAGAGEQFF.

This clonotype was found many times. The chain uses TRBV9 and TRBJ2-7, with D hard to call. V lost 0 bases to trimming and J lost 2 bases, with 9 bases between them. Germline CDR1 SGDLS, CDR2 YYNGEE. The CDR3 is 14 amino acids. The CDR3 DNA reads TGTGCCAGCAGCGTAGGCCCGGTCCCCTACGAGCAGTACTTC. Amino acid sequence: CASSVGPVPYEQYF.

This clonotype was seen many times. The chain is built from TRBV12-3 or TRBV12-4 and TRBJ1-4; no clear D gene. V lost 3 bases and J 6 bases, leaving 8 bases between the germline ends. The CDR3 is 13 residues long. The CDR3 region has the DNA TGTGCCAGCAGTTTGCAGGAAGATGAAAAACTGTTTTTT. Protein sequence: CASSLQEDEKLFF.

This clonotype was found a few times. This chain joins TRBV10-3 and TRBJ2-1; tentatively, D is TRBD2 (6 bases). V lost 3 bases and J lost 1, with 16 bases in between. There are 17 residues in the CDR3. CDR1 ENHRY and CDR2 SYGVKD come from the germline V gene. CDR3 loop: CAISDFSGGKSYNEQFF. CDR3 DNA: TGTGCCATCAGTGATTTTTCCGGCGGGAAATCCTACAATGAGCAGTTCTTC.

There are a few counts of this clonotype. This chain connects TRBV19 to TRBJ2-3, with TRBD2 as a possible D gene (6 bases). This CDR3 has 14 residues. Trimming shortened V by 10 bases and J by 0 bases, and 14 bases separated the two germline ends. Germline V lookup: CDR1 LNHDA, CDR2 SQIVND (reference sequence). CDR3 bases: TGTGCCAAGATAGCGGCTTCTAGCACAGATACGCAGTATTTT. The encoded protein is CAKIAASSTDTQYF.

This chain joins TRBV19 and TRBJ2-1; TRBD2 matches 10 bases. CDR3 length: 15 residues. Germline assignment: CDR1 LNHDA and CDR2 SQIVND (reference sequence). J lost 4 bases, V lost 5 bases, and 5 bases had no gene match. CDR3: CASSESGGAYNEQFF. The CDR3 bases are TGTGCCAGTAGTGAAAGCGGGGGGGCTTACAATGAGCAGTTCTTC.

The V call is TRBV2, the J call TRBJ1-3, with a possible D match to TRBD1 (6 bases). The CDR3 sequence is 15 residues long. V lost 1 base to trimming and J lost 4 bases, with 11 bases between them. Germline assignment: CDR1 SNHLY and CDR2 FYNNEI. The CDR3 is CASSEEGGGGNTIYF. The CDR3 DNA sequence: TGTGCCAGCAGTGAAGAGGGGGGTGGAGGAAACACCATATATTTT. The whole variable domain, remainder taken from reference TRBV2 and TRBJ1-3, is EPEVTQTPSHQVTQMGQEVILRCVPISNHLYFYWYRQILGQKVEFLVSFYNNEISEKSEIFDDQFSVERPDGSNFTLKIRSTKLEDSAMYFCASSEEGGGGNTIYFGEGSWLTVV.